This entry lists 30 T cell receptor beta chains sequenced from one sample in a study of early T cells in non-severe SARS-CoV-2 infection (TCRdb year 2021). Libraries came from 5' RACE. The instrument was a NextSeq 500. TCRdb passed the public sequencing reads through fastp at Q25 and MiXCR, retaining productive beta sequences. Rows with one shared CDR3 protein collapse into an entry with the most common genes and DNA. Counted in this sample were some 45,000 distinct CDR3 sequences; about 6.5% of them appeared once. The top ten hold approximately 7.5% of the sample. Sequenced here: whole blood, sampled at baseline. All receptors come from an adult who was a healthcare worker with PCR-confirmed SARS-CoV-2 infection or an uninfected control (not recorded which).

V and J are TRBV6-6 and TRBJ1-2; D perhaps matches TRBD1 (6 bases). V lost 0 bases to trimming and J lost 10 bases, with 15 bases between them. Germline assignment: CDR1 MNHNY and CDR2 SVGAGI (reference sequence). This CDR3 contains 14 residues. The CDR3 loop is CASSYSKTGGFYTF. The CDR3, as DNA: TGTGCCAGCAGTTACTCCAAGACAGGAGGATTCTACACCTTC.

At least ten counts were recorded for this clonotype. This chain uses TRBV27 with TRBJ1-1; no clear D gene. V was trimmed by 2 bases and J by 1 base, leaving 5 bases between them. CDR3 length: 13 amino acids. Germline CDR1 reads MNHEY; CDR2 reads SMNVEV (reference sequence). This chain's CDR3 is CASSLQENTEAFF. CDR3 coding DNA: TGTGCCAGCAGTTTACAGGAGAACACTGAAGCTTTCTTT.

This clonotype was detected only a few times. The rearrangement uses TRBV7-9 and TRBJ2-7; TRBD2 matches 11 bases. CDR1 and CDR2 from the germline V gene are SEHNR and FQNEAQ (reference sequence). Trimming at V came to 5 bases and at J to 3 bases, leaving 3 bases not matched to a gene. The CDR3 extends over 14 amino acids. The CDR3: CASSPTSGGYEQYF. The DNA for the CDR3 is TGTGCCAGCAGCCCAACTAGCGGGGGCTACGAGCAGTACTTC.

This clonotype was counted a few times. The chain carries TRBV5-1 and TRBJ2-5; either TRBD1 or TRBD2 may fit D (5 bases each). CDR1 and CDR2 (germline): SGHRS, YFSETQ. This CDR3 contains 15 residues. Deletions cut 4 bases from V and 0 bases from J, with 13 bases between. The CDR3 loop reads CASSPTGRNQETQYF. The CDR3 region has the DNA TGCGCCAGCAGCCCAACGGGACGGAACCAAGAGACCCAGTACTTC.

This clonotype came up many times. This chain connects TRBV5-1 to TRBJ2-7; 10 nucleotides line up with TRBD1. Germline CDR1 is SGHRS and CDR2 is YFSETQ. The CDR3 is 15 residues long. The junction had 10 bases not matched to a gene; V was cut back by 5 bases and J by 5 bases. Here the CDR3 DNA reads TGCGCCAGCAGGATCGGACAGGGGGATGTCGACGAGCAGTACTTC. It encodes CASRIGQGDVDEQYF.

In its sample, this clonotype is medium-sized. The V and J genes are TRBV2 and TRBJ2-2; D is ambiguous. Germline V gene lookup returns CDR1 SNHLY and CDR2 FYNNEI. Trimming shortened V by 7 bases and J by 2 bases, and 14 bases separated the two germline ends. CDR3 length: 15 residues. CDR3 DNA sequence: TGTGCCAGCAAAATAACAGTCAGAAACACCGGGGAGCTGTTTTTT. Amino acid sequence: CASKITVRNTGELFF.

This clonotype was recorded at least ten times. The chain employs TRBV27 and TRBJ1-1, with D tentatively TRBD1 (6 bases). Per the germline V gene, CDR1 is MNHEY and CDR2 is SMNVEV (reference sequence). Between the trimmed V and J ends, which lost 2 bases and 1 base, there was a span of 8 bases. This CDR3 has 14 amino acids. This chain's CDR3 is CASSLNRANTEAFF. The CDR3, as DNA: TGTGCCAGCAGTTTAAACAGGGCGAACACTGAAGCTTTCTTT.

This clonotype was detected ten times or more. The V call is TRBV7-2, the J call TRBJ2-3; D is unclear. Trimming removed 1 base at V and 2 bases at J, with 10 bases between. The germline gives CDR1 SGHTA, CDR2 FQGNSA. There are 15 residues in the CDR3. CDR3 sequence reads: CASSLEKGFTDTQYF. In DNA, the CDR3 is TGTGCCAGCAGCTTAGAGAAGGGTTTCACAGATACGCAGTATTTT.

This clonotype appeared many times. J is TRBJ2-3 and V is TRBV6-1, with 11 bases aligning to TRBD2. V was pared by 0 bases and J by 2 bases, with 4 bases of the junction left unmatched. The CDR3 runs to 17 residues. Germline loops: CDR1 MNHNS, CDR2 SASEGT. The CDR3 loop is CASSEALAGGSTDTQYF. The CDR3 DNA sequence: TGTGCCAGCAGTGAAGCCCTAGCGGGGGGCTCCACAGATACGCAGTATTTT.

Note on this clonotype: Given a much more abundant clone one base away, this may be a read error. The rearrangement links TRBV6-5 to TRBJ2-1; D is unclear. CDR1 is MNHEY, CDR2 SVGAGI, per germline. The V end lost 6 bases, the J end lost 6 bases, and 21 bases lay between the germline ends. This CDR3 has 16 amino acids. CDR3 amino acids: CASRLIRYGVGNEQFF. The CDR3 region has the DNA TGTGCCAGCAGATTGATACGGTACGGTGTCGGCAATGAGCAGTTCTTC.

This clonotype showed up many times. The chain recombines TRBV20-1 with TRBJ1-1; TRBD1 aligns across 8 bases. CDR3 length equals 11 residues. With 2 bases clipped from V and 8 bases from J, the junction kept 1 base outside the gene matches. CDR1 and CDR2 (germline): DFQATT, SNEGSKA (reference sequence). The CDR3 nucleotides are TGCAGTGCTAGACGGACAGGGGAAGCTTTCTTT. Protein product: CSARRTGEAFF.

This clonotype was seen more than once but under ten times. J is TRBJ2-3 and V is TRBV4-3, with D tentatively TRBD1 (6 bases). The CDR3 has 16 amino acids. Trimming shortened V by 0 bases and J by 1 base, and 11 bases separated the two germline ends. Germline V gives CDR1 LGHNA, CDR2 YSLEER. The CDR3 loop is CASSQEDWGRTDTQYF. DNA for the CDR3: TGCGCCAGCAGCCAAGAGGATTGGGGGCGCACAGATACGCAGTATTTT.

This clonotype was observed many times. CDR3 amino acids: CASSLTTGPGNTIYF. The CDR3 bases are TGTGCCAGCAGCTTAACTACGGGACCAGGAAACACCATATATTTT. The chain links TRBV7-6 to TRBJ1-3; D is possibly TRBD1 (5 bases). The CDR3 length is 15 residues. V lost 2 bases and J lost 4, with 12 bases in between. The germline gives CDR1 SGHVS, CDR2 FNYEAQ.

In this sample, this clonotype turned up a few times. This chain joins TRBV4-3 and TRBJ2-2; D gene uncertain. With 0 bases removed from V and 7 bases from J, the gap between germline ends came to 3 bases. The CDR3 runs to 12 residues. Germline V gene lookup returns CDR1 LGHNA and CDR2 YSLEER. CDR3 sequence (DNA): TGCGCCAGCAGCCAAGAAATCGGGGAGCTGTTTTTT. Amino acids: CASSQEIGELFF.

This sequence joins TRBV6-5 and TRBJ2-3, with TRBD1 matching 9 bases. J gave up 0 bases and V 5 bases, and 3 bases lay outside the gene matches. CDR1 MNHEY and CDR2 SVGAGI come from the germline V gene. The CDR3 extends over 15 amino acids. CDR3 sequence reads: CASSKQGASTDTQYF. Written as DNA, the CDR3 is TGTGCCAGCAGTAAACAGGGGGCTAGCACAGATACGCAGTATTTT.

This clonotype was picked up many times. The genes are TRBV28 and TRBJ1-5; 7 nucleotides agree with TRBD1. The CDR3 covers 14 residues. The germline gives CDR1 MDHEN, CDR2 SYDVKM. The ends lost 5 bases at V and 3 bases at J; junction bases unmatched: 4. CDR3 sequence (DNA): TGTGCCAGCAGTCAAGGGGGCACCAATCAGCCCCAGCATTTT. It yields the protein CASSQGGTNQPQHF.

In DNA form, the CDR3 reads TGTGCCAGCAGAGACAGGGGGAGCACAGATACGCAGTATTTT. Its translation: CASRDRGSTDTQYF. This rearrangement joins TRBV12-3 or TRBV12-4 to TRBJ2-3, with TRBD1 matching over 9 bases. After removal of 6 bases from V and 0 bases from J, the junction contained 1 base not matched to a gene. This CDR3 has 14 amino acids.

This clonotype showed up many times. The V call is TRBV9, the J call TRBJ2-1; 12 bases match TRBD2. After removal of 0 bases from V and 3 bases from J, the junction contained 1 base not matched to a gene. Germline V CDR1 and CDR2: SGDLS, YYNGEE. The CDR3 runs 16 residues. The DNA of the CDR3 is TGTGCCAGCAGCGTAGGGACTAGCGGGATCTACAATGAGCAGTTCTTC. Translation: CASSVGTSGIYNEQFF.

In this sample, this clonotype turned up many times. The chain combines TRBV5-6 with TRBJ2-4; D tentatively reads TRBD1 or TRBD2 (5 bases each). CDR1 and CDR2 from the germline V gene are SGHDT and YYEEEE. The CDR3 is 12 residues long. Trimming left V 2 bases short and J 7 bases short, with 7 bases between. CDR3 amino acids: CASSFRENIQYF. The DNA for the CDR3 is TGTGCCAGCAGCTTCAGGGAGAACATTCAGTACTTC.

This clonotype was found a few times. The V gene is TRBV12-3 or TRBV12-4, the J gene TRBJ2-7, with D tentatively TRBD2 (5 bases). V was trimmed by 3 bases and J by 0 bases, leaving 21 bases between them. This CDR3 has 18 residues. The CDR3 region has the DNA TGTGCCAGCAGTTTCACCAACATGGGAGCTGGGCACTCCTACGAGCAGTACTTC. Its protein is CASSFTNMGAGHSYEQYF.

This clonotype was detected many times. The chain links TRBV5-5 to TRBJ2-6; no reliable D call. Trimming shortened V by 2 bases and J by 0 bases, and 6 bases separated the two germline ends. Germline V gene data show CDR1 as SGHKS and CDR2 as YYEKEE (reference sequence). The CDR3 is 15 residues long. The CDR3 nucleotides are TGTGCCAGCAGCTTCATCTACTCTGGGGCCAACGTCCTGACTTTC. It specifies CASSFIYSGANVLTF.

The rearrangement links TRBV7-8 to TRBJ2-3, with D perhaps matching TRBD1 or TRBD2 (6 bases each). This CDR3 contains 14 residues. Trimming removed 5 bases from V and 3 bases from J, with 12 bases in between. The germline V gene has CDR1 SGHVS and CDR2 FQNEAQ. CDR3 bases: TGTGCCAGCAGCACTAGGGGGAGGACAGATACGCAGTATTTT. Amino acids: CASSTRGRTDTQYF.

Ten or more counts support this clonotype. The DNA for the CDR3 is TGTGCCAGTAGTCACCGGACTAGCGGGGGGTTCAATGAGCAGTTCTTC. Translation: CASSHRTSGGFNEQFF. The chain recombines TRBV19 with TRBJ2-1; 14 nucleotides match TRBD2. CDR3 length: 16 residues. Germline V gene data show CDR1 as LNHDA and CDR2 as SQIVND (reference sequence). V lost 5 bases, J lost 6 bases, and 6 bases stayed unmatched.

V is TRBV20-1 and J is TRBJ1-6; TRBD1 matches at 9 bases. Germline trimming cut 4 bases from V and 6 bases from J; bases unmatched to any gene: 16. Germline CDR1 and CDR2: DFQATT and SNEGSKA (reference sequence). The CDR3 consists of 18 residues. The CDR3 sequence is CSAIEVMGWTGANSPLHF. The CDR3 DNA follows: TGCAGTGCTATAGAAGTTATGGGTTGGACAGGGGCTAATTCACCCCTCCACTTT.

The V gene is TRBV24-1, the J gene TRBJ2-2; a weak D match, TRBD1 (5 bases). The germline CDR1 and CDR2 sequences are KGHDR and SFDVKD. Trimming pared 5 bases from V and 0 bases from J, leaving 9 bases between. This CDR3 is built from 15 residues. The CDR3 here is CATSGSRANTGELFF. The CDR3, as DNA: TGTGCCACCAGTGGGAGCAGGGCGAACACCGGGGAGCTGTTTTTT.

This clonotype was observed at least ten times. The genes are TRBV5-5 and TRBJ2-5; TRBD1 agrees at 7 bases. The V and J ends lost 5 bases and 3 bases, in that order; junction bases with no gene match: 7. CDR1 SGHKS and CDR2 YYEKEE come from the germline V gene (reference sequence). The CDR3 has 14 amino acids. In DNA form, the CDR3 reads TGTGCCAGCAGTAGGGGACAGCCCAAAGAGACCCAGTACTTC. Encoded protein: CASSRGQPKETQYF.

J is TRBJ1-5 and V is TRBV21-1; TRBD1, the table's D call, was not compared with the DNA. TRBV21-1 is an annotated pseudogene. The CDR3 length is 15 residues. CDR3 bases: TGTGCCAGCAGCCCCCGGGACAGGGTGAATCAGCCCCAGCATTTT. This sequence encodes CASSPRDRVNQPQHF.

Many counts were recorded for this clonotype. The rearrangement uses TRBV25-1 and TRBJ1-2; maybe TRBD1 (5 bases). V lost 3 bases to trimming and J lost 4 bases, with 12 bases between them. This CDR3 is built from 14 residues. Per germline, CDR1 MGHDK and CDR2 SYGVNS. This chain's CDR3 is CASSDQQAFYGYTF. CDR3 DNA: TGTGCCAGCAGTGATCAACAGGCGTTCTATGGCTACACCTTC.

This clonotype was observed at least ten times. The chain joins TRBV28 to TRBJ1-6; D perhaps matches TRBD1 (6 bases). V was clipped by 3 bases and J by 1 base, with 13 bases between them. This CDR3 contains 17 residues. The V gene's germline CDR1 is MDHEN and CDR2 SYDVKM. CDR3 residues: CASSFTGMSSYNSPLHF. CDR3 bases: TGTGCCAGCAGTTTCACAGGGATGAGTTCCTATAATTCACCCCTCCACTTT.

This clonotype occurred many times. The V and J genes are TRBV5-4 and TRBJ2-2, with 7 bases lining up with TRBD2. Germline assignment: CDR1 SGHNT and CDR2 YYREEE (reference sequence). The CDR3 runs to 16 residues. V was pared by 2 bases and J by 0 bases, with 4 bases of the junction left unmatched. The CDR3: CASSFRAGPNTGELFF. The CDR3 DNA follows: TGTGCCAGCAGCTTTCGAGCGGGGCCGAACACCGGGGAGCTGTTTTTT.